The 11 T cell receptor beta chains below were found in one sample sequenced in a study of blood T cell repertoires in COVID-19. The repertoire was sequenced with immunoSEQ multiplex PCR; TCRdb's copy has only in-frame clones and lacks some. Altogether about 220,000 clones are present, more than 70% being singletons, with the ten largest covering about 3.8%. Sequenced input: peripheral blood. Every receptor here comes from a woman over 75 with acute or convalescent COVID-19.

A single count supports this clone. V and J are TRBV5-4 and TRBJ2-2, with 7 positions matching TRBD1. The CDR3 is made up of 14 amino acids. CDR1 and CDR2 (germline): SGHNT, YYREEE (reference sequence). The J segment lost 15 bases and the V segment lost 1 base, leaving 12 bases of the junction unmatched. The CDR3 loop is CASSLFSEQGRVFF. In DNA form, the CDR3 reads TGTGCCAGCAGCTTGTTCTCGGAACAGGGGCGGGTGTTTTTT.

The chain combines TRBV5-4 with TRBJ2-7; possibly TRBD2 for D (5 bases). Trimming removed 0 bases at V and 6 bases at J, with 10 bases between. The CDR3 covers 13 residues. The germline V gene has CDR1 SGHNT and CDR2 YYREEE (reference sequence). The CDR3 nucleotides are TGTGCCAGCAGCTTGGACGGGGTAGGCGAGCAGTACTTC. Translating it yields CASSLDGVGEQYF. Full variable domain (missing parts from reference TRBV5-4 and TRBJ2-7): ETGVTQSPTHLIKTRGQQVTLRCSSQSGHNTVSWYQQALGQGPQFIFQYYREEENGRGNFPPRFSGLQFPNYSSELNVNALELDDSALYLCASSLDGVGEQYFGPGTRLTVT.

The chain carries TRBV6-5 and TRBJ2-5; D possibly corresponds to TRBD2 (6 bases). The CDR3 covers 14 residues. With 10 bases removed from V and 7 bases from J, the gap between germline ends came to 22 bases. Germline CDR1 MNHEY, CDR2 SVGAGI. The CDR3 DNA reads as TGTGCCACCTCGACGGAGGGGAGGTCAAGGACCCAGTACTTC. Protein sequence: CATSTEGRSRTQYF.

The chain has TRBV7-9 and TRBJ2-7, with D maybe TRBD1 (6 bases). The ends were cut back, 4 bases at V and 4 bases at J, with 17 bases in the middle. Germline V gene data show CDR1 as SEHNR and CDR2 as FQNEAQ (reference sequence). The CDR3 is 15 residues long. DNA for the CDR3: TGTGCCAGCAGCTCCCCCGACAGGAGTGTTTACGAGCAGTACTTC. Translating it yields CASSSPDRSVYEQYF.

This clone was observed once. V is TRBV9 and J is TRBJ2-3; D may be TRBD2 (7 bases). Germline V lookup: CDR1 SGDLS, CDR2 YYNGEE. V lost 4 bases, J lost 2 bases, and 14 bases lay in between. The CDR3 loop spans 15 amino acids. The CDR3 sequence: CASSPSGGLTDTQYF. CDR3 bases: TGTGCCAGCAGCCCTTCGGGGGGCCTCACAGATACGCAGTATTTT.

The chain recombines TRBV7-9 with TRBJ2-5; TRBD2 is a possible D gene (6 bases). Per the germline V gene, CDR1 is SEHNR and CDR2 is FQNEAQ (reference sequence). The V end lost 8 bases, the J end lost 4 bases, and 14 bases lay between the germline ends. The CDR3 spans 13 residues. The CDR3 reads CASVHGGVETQYF. Written as DNA, the CDR3 is TGTGCCAGCGTCCACGGAGGGGTAGAGACCCAGTACTTC.

The chain is built from TRBV7-2 and TRBJ2-7; D is uncertain. Germline values: CDR1 SGHTA, CDR2 FQGNSA. This CDR3 has 15 residues. V lost 3 bases and J lost 0, with 12 bases in between. Here the CDR3 DNA reads TGTGCCAGCAGCTTTCAGCCCTACAGCTCCTACGAGCAGTACTTC. This gives the protein CASSFQPYSSYEQYF.

V is TRBV13 and J is TRBJ2-2, with a possible D match to TRBD1 (6 bases). The germline V and J ends were trimmed by 0 bases and 6 bases, with 11 bases remaining between them. CDR3 length equals 15 residues. Germline CDR1 is PRHDT and CDR2 is FYEKMQ (reference sequence). CDR3 DNA sequence: TGTGCCAGCAGCTTAGGCCTGCAGGGGTCCGGGGAGCTGTTTTTT. Its translation: CASSLGLQGSGELFF.

This sequence joins TRBV5-5 and TRBJ1-6; 8 bases map to TRBD1. The length of the CDR3 is 14 residues. Germline CDR1 SGHKS, CDR2 YYEKEE (reference sequence). V lost 8 bases to trimming and J lost 6 bases; unmatched junction nucleotides: 7. CDR3 coding DNA: TGTGCCAGTTCTCAGGGGGCTGGTAATTCACCCCTCCACTTT. This gives the protein CASSQGAGNSPLHF.

The V call is TRBV19, the J call TRBJ1-2; no clear D gene. This CDR3 comprises 14 residues. The ends were cut back, 6 bases at V and 2 bases at J, with 13 bases in the middle. Germline lookup yields CDR1 LNHDA and CDR2 SQIVND (reference sequence). The CDR3 protein is CASSPSVLNYGYTF. The CDR3 coding sequence is TGTGCCAGTAGCCCTTCGGTACTAAACTATGGCTACACCTTC.

J is TRBJ1-1 and V is TRBV9; weak D call: TRBD1 (5 bases). The CDR3 length is 14 residues. V was clipped by 0 bases and J by 5 bases, with 11 bases between them. The germline CDR1 and CDR2 sequences are SGDLS and YYNGEE. The CDR3 DNA reads as TGTGCCAGCAGCGTAGCATGGGAGGGGACTGAAGCTTTCTTT. Residues: CASSVAWEGTEAFF.